These T cell receptor beta chains were read from a single sample in a study of blood T cells in healthy people across ages. TCRdb ran MiXCR on the 5' RACE reads and lists one entry per CDR3 protein. The sample lists 650,000 to 1,000,000 distinct CDR3 sequences; around 34% were seen once. Sample: blood. These receptors originate from a man between 18 and 29 years old in good health. Both conserved end residues are part of each CDR3. The D gene is left open where the match is weak. A clone size is listed for some rows: how often the clone was seen (once, few, many), or a class if it is expanded.

D	size	V	J	CDR3	DNA
-	few	TRBV15	TRBJ1-4	CATTGLGGEKLFF	TGTGCCACCACAGGGCTGGGGGGTGAAAAACTGTTTTTT
-	few	TRBV3-1	TRBJ1-2	CASSQSADYGYTF	TGTGCCAGCAGCCAATCAGCAGACTATGGCTACACCTTC
-	many	TRBV7-8	TRBJ2-3	CASSLNRVVPDTQYF	TGTGCCAGCAGCTTAAACAGGGTTGTCCCAGATACGCAGTATTTT
-	-	TRBV3-1	TRBJ1-1	CASSQDSGTIQAFF	TGTGCCAGCAGCCAAGATTCGGGTACAATCCAAGCTTTCTTT
-	-	TRBV20-1	TRBJ2-5	CSVQKPAPDEQYF	TGCAGTGTCCAAAAACCCGCCCCGGATGAGCAGTACTTC
-	-	TRBV29-1	TRBJ2-1	CSVLASPSYNEQFF	TGCAGCGTTCTAGCGTCCCCATCCTACAATGAGCAGTTCTTC
-	-	TRBV7-2	TRBJ2-5	CASSYRTNMKTQYF	TGTGCCAGCAGCTACAGGACAAATATGAAGACCCAGTACTTC
-	-	TRBV4-2	TRBJ1-1	CASSQAVQGPTEAFF	TGTGCCAGCAGCCAAGCGGTACAGGGACCCACTGAAGCTTTCTTT
-	few	TRBV27	TRBJ2-5	CASSLSGWETQYF	TGTGCCAGCAGTTTATCGGGCTGGGAGACCCAGTACTTC
TRBD1	-	TRBV12-3/TRBV12-4	TRBJ1-4	CASGQGGEKLFF	TGTGCCAGCGGACAGGGTGGGGAAAAACTGTTTTTT
-	many	TRBV6-2/TRBV6-3	TRBJ2-7	CASRETGYEQYF	TGTGCCAGCAGGGAGACTGGCTACGAGCAGTACTTC
TRBD1	few	TRBV20-1	TRBJ1-2	CSARTLRDSHYGYTF	TGCAGTGCAAGGACCCTAAGGGACAGCCACTATGGCTACACCTTC
-	-	TRBV12-3/TRBV12-4	TRBJ1-1	CASSRGGGSNTEAFF	TGTGCCAGCAGCAGAGGAGGAGGGTCGAACACTGAAGCTTTCTTT
TRBD1	-	TRBV12-3/TRBV12-4	TRBJ2-7	CAISPSPGTGNEQYF	TGTGCCATCAGTCCAAGTCCCGGGACAGGGAACGAGCAGTACTTC